This T cell receptor (beta chain) was documented in a study of PD-L1 blockade in urothelial cancer. Across the whole study: Previous chemotherapy exposure amounted to 0 to 3 regimens for patients. Samples of blood were analyzed 3 weeks (second dose) and 6 weeks after treatment start. Reported median T cell count for blood samples was 140,000 to 150,000.

This table comes from immunoSEQ multiplex PCR, and its TCRdb copy is limited to in-frame clones, with some not included. The table records tens of thousands of clones, nearly 90% of them present only once. Time point indicated: pretreatment peripheral blood. V trimming: 0 bases; J trimming: 7 bases; junction bases outside the gene matches: 7. The CDR3 covers 15 residues. Germline V CDR1 and CDR2: SGHRS, YFSETQ. Sequenced material: PBMCs, taken around atezolizumab (anti-PD-L1) treatment. The sequence was collected from a man between 60 and 75 years old with urothelial cancer. The chain uses TRBV5-1 and TRBJ2-7, with 10 bases that match TRBD2. Here the CDR3 reads CASSLGVAGGYEQYF. DNA for the CDR3: TGCGCCAGCAGCTTGGGGGTAGCGGGAGGTTATGAGCAGTACTTC.